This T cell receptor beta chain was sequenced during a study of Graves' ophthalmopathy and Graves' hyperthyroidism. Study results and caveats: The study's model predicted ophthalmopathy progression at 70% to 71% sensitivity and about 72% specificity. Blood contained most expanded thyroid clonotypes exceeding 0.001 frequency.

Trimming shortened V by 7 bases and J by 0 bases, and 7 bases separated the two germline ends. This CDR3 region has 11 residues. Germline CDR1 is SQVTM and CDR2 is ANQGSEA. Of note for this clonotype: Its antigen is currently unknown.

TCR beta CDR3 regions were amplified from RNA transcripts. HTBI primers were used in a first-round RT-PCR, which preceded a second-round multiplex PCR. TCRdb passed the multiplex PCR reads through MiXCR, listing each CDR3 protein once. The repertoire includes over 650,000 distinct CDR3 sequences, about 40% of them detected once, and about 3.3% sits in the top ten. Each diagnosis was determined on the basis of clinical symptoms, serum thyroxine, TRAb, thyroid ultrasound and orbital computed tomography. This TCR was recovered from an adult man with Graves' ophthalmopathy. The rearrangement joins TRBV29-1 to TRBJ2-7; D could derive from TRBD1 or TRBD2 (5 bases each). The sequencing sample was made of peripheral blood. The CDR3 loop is CSGGSSYEQYF. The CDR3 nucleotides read TGCAGCGGGGGGTCCTCCTACGAGCAGTACTTC.